The clone carrying this TCR beta chain was seen a handful of times. This specimen comes from a study of T-cell memory formation after mild COVID-19. TCRdb re-called the 5' RACE reads through MiXCR, storing one row per CDR3 protein. The sample lists approximately 50,000 distinct CDR3 sequences; around 10% were seen once. Sequenced sample: PBMCs or a T cell subset sorted from them (not recorded which). This TCR derives from an adult woman who had mild COVID-19 (a few samples of this study predate the infection). Cell type and time point are not known.

CDR3 bases: TGTGCCAGCTCCCCGGGGAGGGGGGGGTTAGGGGACACTGAAGCTTTCTTT. Its protein product is CASSPGRGGLGDTEAFF. The chain carries TRBV6-6 and TRBJ1-1; a possible D gene is TRBD1 (6 bases). Trimming removed 8 bases from V and 3 bases from J, with 25 bases in between. Germline V gene lookup returns CDR1 MNHNY and CDR2 SVGAGI (reference sequence). The CDR3 loop spans 17 amino acids.